One T cell receptor beta chain is described in this entry. The antigen is not known. The data originate from a study of PD-1 blockade in classical Hodgkin lymphoma. The study, taken as a whole, reports: It was among complete responders that baseline diversity resembled that of newly diagnosed patients. The authors excluded patients who started nivolumab under 1 year after ASCT.

V was pared by 4 bases and J by 4 bases, with 7 bases of the junction left unmatched. The CDR3 loop spans 15 amino acids. CDR1 SGHVS and CDR2 FNYEAQ come from the germline V gene. The data were produced by immunoSEQ multiplex PCR, yet TCRdb's version contains in-frame clones alone and is incomplete. The table has under 35,000 clones, around three quarters seen once. Regarding time point: cycle 4 day 1 (C4D1), after 5 to 7 weeks of nivolumab. Every patient relapsed after autologous stem cell transplantation, and brentuximab vedotin exposure varied. Complete response, partial response or progressive disease constituted the best response categories observed.

The rearrangement joins TRBV7-6 to TRBJ2-7; 10 positions agree with TRBD2. Specimen: peripheral blood mononuclear cells (PBMCs), collected before the fourth cycle of nivolumab. This clonotype was obtained from a human donor with classical Hodgkin lymphoma. CDR3 loop: CASSSSGGMGYEQYF. The CDR3, as DNA: TGTGCCAGCAGCTCTAGCGGGGGCATGGGTTACGAGCAGTACTTC.